One sample yielded the 30 T cell receptor beta chains listed below, sequenced in a study of cytomegalovirus exposure and HLA in healthy donors. The PCR had 60 Vbeta and 13 Jbeta primers. Repertoires were generated with immunoSEQ multiplex PCR, while TCRdb's copy carries only in-frame clones and drops some. The sample contains roughly 150,000 clones, about 80% of which appear only once. The sequenced material came from PBMCs. These receptor sequences come from a man aged 25 to 40 in good health and CMV-seronegative.

CDR3 DNA: TGTGCCAGCAGCAGCTTAGACAGCATGAACACTGAAGCTTTCTTT. Translation: CASSSLDSMNTEAFF. This chain uses TRBV28 with TRBJ1-1, with D possibly matching TRBD1 (5 bases). V lost 6 bases, J lost 0 bases, and 14 bases lay in between. Germline assignment: CDR1 MDHEN and CDR2 SYDVKM. CDR3 size: 15 residues.

This chain connects TRBV7-3 to TRBJ1-2, with TRBD1 identical over 8 bases. J gave up 8 bases and V 5 bases, and 10 bases lay outside the gene matches. The germline V gene encodes CDR1 SGHTA and CDR2 FQGTGA. This CDR3 is 14 amino acids long. CDR3 region: CASSLGGQGYGYTF. The CDR3 DNA reads as TGTGCCAGCAGCCTAGGCGGACAGGGTTACGGCTACACCTTC.

The V call is TRBV28, the J call TRBJ2-1, with 7 positions matching TRBD2. Germline CDR1 and CDR2: MDHEN and SYDVKM. CDR3 size: 18 residues. The trim removed 4 bases at V and 5 bases at J, leaving 17 bases unmatched. DNA of the CDR3: TGTGCCAGCAGTTCCAGTCCCGGACTAGGAGGTATCGACAATGAGCAGTTCTTC. Its protein is CASSSSPGLGGIDNEQFF.

J is TRBJ2-5 and V is TRBV11-3; the D gene is possibly TRBD1 (6 bases). The CDR3 runs 15 residues. Germline-derived CDR1 and CDR2 are SGHNT and YENEEA. V was trimmed by 5 bases and J by 7 bases, leaving 20 bases between them. In DNA, the CDR3 is TGTGCCAGCAGCCTGAAACGACAGGACCAAACGACCCAGTACTTC. It yields the protein CASSLKRQDQTTQYF. Full variable domain (rest looked up from reference TRBV11-3 and TRBJ2-5): EAGVVQSPRYKIIEKKQPVAFWCNPISGHNTLYWYLQNLGQGPELLIRYENEEAVDDSQLPKDRFSAERLKGVDSTLKIQPAELGDSAVYLCASSLKRQDQTTQYFGPGTRLLVL.

The rearrangement uses TRBV7-9 and TRBJ2-7; the match to TRBD1 covers 9 bases. The CDR3 length is 19 residues. Losses at the gene ends were 6 bases for V and 1 base for J; bases not matched to a gene: 19. Germline CDR1 reads SEHNR; CDR2 reads FQNEAQ (reference sequence). The CDR3 region has the DNA TGTGCCAGCAGTAGCACCCGTCCGGGACAGGGATTACAGTCCTACGAGCAGTACTTC. Residues: CASSSTRPGQGLQSYEQYF.

V is TRBV6-5 and J is TRBJ2-1; maybe TRBD2 (5 bases). Germline V CDR1 and CDR2: MNHEY, SVGAGI. The CDR3 sequence is 13 residues long. V lost 6 bases and J lost 3, with 9 bases in between. As DNA, the CDR3 is TGTGCCAGCAGACCCCGGGGCTACAATGAGCAGTTCTTC. This gives the protein CASRPRGYNEQFF.

V gene TRBV5-6 combines with J gene TRBJ2-7; the D is unclear. Germline V gives CDR1 SGHDT, CDR2 YYEEEE. Trimming removed 3 bases at V and 2 bases at J, with 9 bases between. This CDR3 has 13 amino acids. This CDR3 reads CASSSGSPYEQYF. Written as DNA, the CDR3 is TGTGCCAGCAGCTCCGGGTCACCCTACGAGCAGTACTTC. Supplemented by reference TRBV5-6 and TRBJ2-7, the full variable domain reads DAGVTQSPTHLIKTRGQQVTLRCSPKSGHDTVSWYQQALGQGPQFIFQYYEEEERQRGNFPDRFSGHQFPNYSSELNVNALLLGDSALYLCASSSGSPYEQYFGPGTRLTVT.

This chain uses TRBV7-3 with TRBJ2-5; a weak D match, TRBD2 (6 bases). The CDR3 runs 16 residues. The V gene lost 2 bases and the J gene lost 1 base, with 14 bases spanning the gap. CDR1 and CDR2 from the germline V gene are SGHTA and FQGTGA. The CDR3 here is CASSLGDSGTQETQYF. The CDR3 DNA sequence: TGTGCCAGCAGCTTAGGGGATAGCGGAACCCAAGAGACCCAGTACTTC.

The gene calls are TRBV7-3 and TRBJ1-2; TRBD1 matches 11 bases. After removal of 5 bases from V and 2 bases from J, the junction contained 7 bases not matched to a gene. The CDR3 is 16 amino acids. Germline values: CDR1 SGHTA, CDR2 FQGTGA. CDR3 sequence (DNA): TGTGCCAGCAGCCCGGGGACAGGGGGAGGCAACTATGGCTACACCTTC. Translation gives CASSPGTGGGNYGYTF.

This chain links TRBV9 with TRBJ2-3; possible D gene TRBD2, 7 bases. Deletions cut 7 bases from V and 6 bases from J, with 18 bases between. Germline V gene sequence: CDR1 SGDLS, CDR2 YYNGEE. This CDR3 has 14 amino acids. CDR3 bases: TGTGCCAGCGGCGAGGGGGGGAACACCGATACGCAGTATTTT. It specifies CASGEGGNTDTQYF.

The rearrangement joins TRBV9 to TRBJ2-7; a possible D gene is TRBD1 (6 bases). The CDR3 is 17 residues long. V was pared by 0 bases and J by 0 bases, with 16 bases between. Looked up from germline, CDR1 is SGDLS and CDR2 is YYNGEE. The CDR3 nucleotides are TGTGCCAGCAGCGTAGAGGGGGACGCTAAGAGCTCCTACGAGCAGTACTTC. This translates into CASSVEGDAKSSYEQYF.

CDR3 nucleotides: TGTGCCTGGAGGGCAGGGGCGGATTCACCCCTCCACTTT. Translation gives CAWRAGADSPLHF. This chain joins TRBV30 and TRBJ1-6, with a possible D match to TRBD1 (6 bases). Germline CDR1 reads GTSNPN; CDR2 reads SVGIG (reference sequence). The CDR3 spans 13 residues. V lost 3 bases to trimming and J lost 8 bases, with 11 bases between them.

The chain joins TRBV30 to TRBJ2-7; D is possibly TRBD1 (5 bases). Germline-derived CDR1 and CDR2 are GTSNPN and SVGIG (reference sequence). Trimming cost V 0 bases and J 1 base, with 10 bases left between them. The CDR3 is 14 residues long. In DNA form, the CDR3 reads TGTGCCTGGAGTGTACAGGCCCATTCCTACGAGCAGTACTTC. Its protein product is CAWSVQAHSYEQYF.

The chain carries TRBV4-2 and TRBJ2-7; 7 nucleotides line up with TRBD2. Germline lookup yields CDR1 LGHNA and CDR2 YNFKEQ. This CDR3 region has 15 residues. The trim removed 3 bases at V and 9 bases at J, leaving 14 bases unmatched. CDR3 loop: CASSHGGSGLGVQYF. In DNA form, the CDR3 reads TGTGCCAGCAGCCATGGGGGTAGCGGGTTGGGGGTGCAGTACTTC.

The chain joins TRBV5-6 to TRBJ2-7; 9 bases align to TRBD1. Germline V gene data show CDR1 as SGHDT and CDR2 as YYEEEE. The trim removed 0 bases at V and 3 bases at J, leaving 13 bases unmatched. This CDR3 region has 18 residues. CDR3: CASSLGGGQGWNGYEQYF. In DNA form, the CDR3 reads TGTGCCAGCAGCTTGGGGGGGGGACAGGGTTGGAATGGCTACGAGCAGTACTTC.

The V gene is TRBV6-5, the J gene TRBJ2-1; tentative D call: TRBD1 (5 bases). The CDR3 has 14 amino acids. V was shortened by 7 bases and J by 6 bases, with 16 bases between the two germline ends. CDR1 is MNHEY, CDR2 SVGAGI, per germline. CDR3 in DNA: TGTGCCAGCAATCGCCTCAGGGTGGGCAATGAGCAGTTCTTC. It is translated as CASNRLRVGNEQFF.

The chain links TRBV9 to TRBJ2-1, with 8 bases lining up with TRBD2. The CDR3 is 21 residues long. The V gene end was trimmed by 6 bases and the J gene end by 0 bases; junction bases not matched to a gene: 23. Germline CDR1 SGDLS, CDR2 YYNGEE. The CDR3 here is CASKPYLSRGVPNSSYNEQFF. CDR3 in DNA: TGTGCCAGCAAACCCTACCTCTCGCGGGGGGTTCCCAATAGCTCCTACAATGAGCAGTTCTTC. The whole variable domain, filled in from reference TRBV9 and TRBJ2-1, reads DSGVTQTPKHLITATGQRVTLRCSPRSGDLSVYWYQQSLDQGLQFLIQYYNGEERAKGNILERFSAQQFPDLHSELNLSSLELGDSALYFCASKPYLSRGVPNSSYNEQFFGPGTRLTVL.

The chain has TRBV25-1 and TRBJ2-1, with TRBD1 matching over 7 bases. This CDR3 region has 14 residues. Per germline, CDR1 MGHDK and CDR2 SYGVNS. Unmatched junction bases numbered 8, after V lost 2 bases and J lost 10 bases. CDR3 amino acids: CASSERGQGDEQFF. CDR3 nucleotide sequence: TGTGCCAGCAGTGAAAGGGGTCAGGGGGACGAGCAGTTCTTC.

This chain uses TRBV30 with TRBJ1-6; D is unresolved. Germline V CDR1 and CDR2: GTSNPN, SVGIG (reference sequence). The CDR3 length is 12 residues. The V end lost 7 bases, the J end lost 6 bases, and 10 bases lay between the germline ends. The CDR3 is CASRRGNSPLHF. The CDR3 nucleotides read TGTGCCTCCAGAAGAGGTAATTCACCCCTCCACTTT.

The V call is TRBV5-4, the J call TRBJ1-2; 12 nucleotides align to TRBD1. The V and J ends lost 4 bases and 9 bases, in that order; junction bases with no gene match: 10. This CDR3 spans 15 amino acids. Germline V gene lookup returns CDR1 SGHNT and CDR2 YYREEE (reference sequence). CDR3 sequence: CASSRTGTGGARYTF. Here the CDR3 DNA reads TGTGCCAGCAGCCGCACAGGGACAGGGGGCGCCCGCTACACCTTC.

The rearrangement links TRBV28 to TRBJ2-7; 7 nucleotides line up with TRBD1. The CDR3 runs to 15 residues. Germline CDR1 MDHEN, CDR2 SYDVKM. V shed 7 bases, J shed 4 bases, and the junction held 13 bases outside the gene matches. The CDR3, as DNA: TGTGCCAGCAACCCATCGACAGGGTTGTCGTACGAGCAGTACTTC. Translated, it gives CASNPSTGLSYEQYF.

This rearrangement joins TRBV2 to TRBJ1-4, with 8 bases identical to TRBD1. The CDR3 runs to 13 residues. From germline, CDR1 is SNHLY and CDR2 FYNNEI. The trim removed 8 bases at V and 6 bases at J, leaving 5 bases unmatched. For the CDR3, the DNA is TGTGCCAGCCGCACAGGGGGTCATGAAAAACTGTTTTTT. Encoded protein: CASRTGGHEKLFF.

The chain employs TRBV30 and TRBJ1-4; 8 bases align to TRBD1. Trimming took 3 bases from V and 8 from J; bases not matched to a gene: 5. The CDR3 covers 13 residues. Per the germline V gene, CDR1 is GTSNPN and CDR2 is SVGIG (reference sequence). Here the CDR3 DNA reads TGTGCCTGGAGCGGACAGGGTTGGGAAAAACTGTTTTTT. Its translation: CAWSGQGWEKLFF.

This chain uses TRBV5-1 with TRBJ2-7; D possibly corresponds to TRBD1 (5 bases). From germline, CDR1 is SGHRS and CDR2 YFSETQ. The CDR3 length is 15 residues. With 0 bases removed from V and 3 bases from J, the gap between germline ends came to 13 bases. The CDR3 here is CASSLDATAGYEQYF. The CDR3 nucleotides read TGCGCCAGCAGCTTGGATGCGACAGCAGGCTACGAGCAGTACTTC.

The gene calls are TRBV7-3 and TRBJ2-3, with 10 bases identical to TRBD2. The CDR3 loop spans 17 amino acids. Trimming cost V 0 bases and J 1 base; bases outside gene matches: 4. CDR1 SGHTA and CDR2 FQGTGA come from the germline V gene. CDR3 nucleotide sequence: TGTGCCAGCAGCTTAACTGCTAGCGGGGGTGGCACAGATACGCAGTATTTT. Translated, it gives CASSLTASGGGTDTQYF.

The V gene is TRBV10-3, the J gene TRBJ2-7; TRBD2 aligns across 15 bases. The germline CDR1 and CDR2 sequences are ENHRY and SYGVKD. V shed 3 bases and J 6 bases; nucleotides not matched to a gene: 12. The CDR3 loop spans 18 amino acids. The CDR3 reads CAISERTSGGDRTSEQYF. The CDR3 region has the DNA TGTGCCATCAGTGAACGGACTAGCGGGGGGGATCGTACAAGCGAGCAGTACTTC.

The V and J genes are TRBV15 and TRBJ2-7; 7 bases align to TRBD1. CDR1 and CDR2 (germline): LNHNV, YYDKDF (reference sequence). The CDR3 is 13 amino acids. V gave up 11 bases and J gave up 3 bases; unmatched junction bases: 10. CDR3 amino acids: CASPLQGDYEQYF. The CDR3 DNA is TGTGCCTCCCCTCTGCAGGGGGACTACGAGCAGTACTTC.

In its sample, this clone was seen once. The CDR3 nucleotides read TGTGCCAGCAGTCTCTTACAGGGGGCGGGTGAAAAACTGTTTTTT. This translates into CASSLLQGAGEKLFF. This chain connects TRBV27 to TRBJ1-4, with 9 bases fitting TRBD1. The J segment lost 7 bases and the V segment lost 5 bases, leaving 8 bases of the junction unmatched. Germline CDR1 reads MNHEY; CDR2 reads SMNVEV (reference sequence). The CDR3 covers 15 residues.

The chain combines TRBV4-3 with TRBJ2-7; D possibly corresponds to TRBD2 (6 bases). V lost 0 bases and J 2 bases, leaving 14 bases between the germline ends. The CDR3 loop spans 16 amino acids. Germline V gene sequence: CDR1 LGHNA, CDR2 YSLEER. The CDR3, as DNA: TGCGCCAGCAGCCAAGAGGACCGATCGGGAGCCTACGAGCAGTACTTC. Residues: CASSQEDRSGAYEQYF.

The rearrangement links TRBV30 to TRBJ1-2; D unresolved. The V gene lost 2 bases and the J gene lost 4 bases, with 11 bases spanning the gap. Per germline, CDR1 GTSNPN and CDR2 SVGIG (reference sequence). This CDR3 has 13 amino acids. The CDR3 DNA sequence: TGTGCCTGGAGTACCGGGAACGGCTATGGCTACACCTTC. This codes for CAWSTGNGYGYTF.